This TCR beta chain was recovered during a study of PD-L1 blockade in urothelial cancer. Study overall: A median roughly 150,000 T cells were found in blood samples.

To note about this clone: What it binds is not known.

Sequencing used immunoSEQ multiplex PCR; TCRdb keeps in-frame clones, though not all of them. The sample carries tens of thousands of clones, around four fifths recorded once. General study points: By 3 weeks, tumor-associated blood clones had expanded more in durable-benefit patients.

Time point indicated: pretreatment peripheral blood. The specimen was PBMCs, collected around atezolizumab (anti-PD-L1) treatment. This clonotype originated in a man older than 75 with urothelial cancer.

The CDR3 loop reads CASSPVQGPSYEQYF. The CDR3 coding sequence is TGCGCCAGCAGCCCAGTACAGGGGCCTTCCTACGAGCAGTACTTC. The chain employs TRBV5-1 and TRBJ2-7, with 7 bases that match TRBD1. This CDR3 has 15 amino acids. With 4 bases clipped from V and 1 base from J, the junction kept 8 bases outside the gene matches. The germline V gene encodes CDR1 SGHRS and CDR2 YFSETQ. The complete variable domain, with remaining parts taken from reference TRBV5-1 and TRBJ2-7, reads KAGVTQTPRYLIKTRGQQVTLSCSPISGHRSVSWYQQTPGQGLQFLFEYFSETQRNKGNFPGRFSGRQFSNSRSEMNVSTLELGDSALYLCASSPVQGPSYEQYFGPGTRLTVT.